A single sample gave rise to the 19 T cell receptor beta chains below, sequenced in a study of T cells in Graves' hyperthyroidism and ophthalmopathy. Amplification targeted TCR beta CDR3 regions from RNA transcripts. First-round RT-PCR targeting the TCR CDR3 was performed with the HTBI primer set. TCRdb reprocessed the multiplex PCR reads with MiXCR, giving one entry per CDR3 protein. Here the sample spans a few hundred thousand distinct CDR3 sequences, 18% being singletons. The material sequenced was blood. The receptors derive from a woman between 45 and 65 years old with Graves' hyperthyroidism.

V and J are TRBV12-3 or TRBV12-4 and TRBJ2-1; TRBD2 matches 7 bases. The ends lost 8 bases at V and 10 bases at J; junction bases unmatched: 8. The CDR3 loop spans 12 amino acids. This CDR3 is CASGGSGNEQFF. CDR3 sequence (DNA): TGTGCCAGCGGGGGAAGCGGGAACGAGCAGTTCTTC.

This clonotype was seen more than once but under ten times. V usage is TRBV6-1 and J usage is TRBJ2-3, with 12 bases that match TRBD2. The CDR3 is made up of 14 amino acids. The trim removed 6 bases at V and 7 bases at J, leaving 5 bases unmatched. Germline CDR1 MNHNS, CDR2 SASEGT. The CDR3 reads CASRMTSGSHTQYF. CDR3 coding DNA: TGTGCCAGCAGGATGACTAGCGGGAGTCATACGCAGTATTTT.

V and J are TRBV10-3 and TRBJ2-2; D may be TRBD1 (7 bases). CDR3 size: 13 residues. The V end lost 10 bases, the J end lost 4 bases, and 13 bases lay between the germline ends. Germline CDR1 and CDR2: ENHRY and SYGVKD. CDR3 region: CASRGVPTGELFF. DNA of the CDR3: TGTGCCAGCAGGGGGGTGCCCACCGGGGAGCTGTTTTTT.

The chain combines TRBV28 with TRBJ2-7; TRBD2 aligns across 8 bases. Trimming at V came to 7 bases and at J to 4 bases, leaving 6 bases not matched to a gene. Germline CDR1 and CDR2: MDHEN and SYDVKM. This CDR3 has 13 residues. CDR3 nucleotide sequence: TGTGCCAGCAATCCGACTAGCGTTTACGAGCAGTACTTC. It encodes CASNPTSVYEQYF.

The CDR3 spells CAISSSGNTIYF. CDR3 nucleotides: TGTGCCATCAGTAGCTCTGGAAACACCATATATTTT. This sequence joins TRBV10-3 and TRBJ1-3; no reliable D call. The CDR3 is 12 residues long. Per germline, CDR1 ENHRY and CDR2 SYGVKD. V was pared by 5 bases and J by 0 bases, with 2 bases between.

The rearrangement links TRBV29-1 to TRBJ1-1; D perhaps matches TRBD1 (5 bases). Trimming removed 7 bases at V and 13 bases at J, with 22 bases between. Germline V gives CDR1 SQVTM, CDR2 ANQGSEA. CDR3 size: 12 residues. The CDR3: CSGKKPGGFDFF. CDR3 bases: TGCAGCGGGAAAAAACCGGGGGGGTTCGATTTCTTT.

This clonotype was counted only a few times. J is TRBJ1-2 and V is TRBV10-2; D unresolved. CDR3 length: 13 residues. From germline, CDR1 is WSHSY and CDR2 SAAADI. Between the trimmed V and J ends, which lost 4 bases and 4 bases, there was a span of 10 bases. The CDR3 loop is CASSGEVGYGYTF. In nucleotides, the CDR3 is TGCGCCAGCAGTGGGGAAGTGGGCTATGGCTACACCTTC.

V usage is TRBV20-1 and J usage is TRBJ2-2; TRBD1 is a possible D gene (5 bases). V was trimmed by 0 bases and J by 1 base, leaving 15 bases between them. The CDR3 extends over 17 amino acids. Germline CDR1 reads DFQATT; CDR2 reads SNEGSKA (reference sequence). The CDR3 is CSARDQTDHLNTGELFF. The CDR3 DNA reads TGCAGTGCTAGAGATCAGACAGACCATTTGAACACCGGGGAGCTGTTTTTT.

This clonotype has a count of ten or more. CDR3 loop: CASSYSNSQETQYF. The CDR3 DNA follows: TGTGCCAGCAGTTACTCGAACAGCCAAGAGACCCAGTACTTC. V gene TRBV6-5 combines with J gene TRBJ2-5; D remains unclear. Between the trimmed V and J ends, which lost 0 bases and 1 base, there was a span of 6 bases. The CDR3 length is 14 residues. Germline CDR1 MNHEY, CDR2 SVGAGI.

This clonotype was recorded at least ten times. The chain combines TRBV18 with TRBJ2-5; D might be TRBD2 (7 bases). V gave up 0 bases and J gave up 1 base, with 18 bases separating them. This CDR3 comprises 18 residues. The germline CDR1 and CDR2 sequences are KGHSH and LQKENI. The CDR3, as DNA: TGTGCCAGCTCACCACCGCGGGGGCCTCGGGGGATCCAAGAGACCCAGTACTTC. Its protein product is CASSPPRGPRGIQETQYF.

As concerns this clonotype: Given a much more abundant clone one base away, this may be a read error. V usage is TRBV5-1 and J usage is TRBJ2-3, with a weak D call TRBD1 (5 bases). The length of the CDR3 is 14 residues. Germline-derived CDR1 and CDR2 are SGHRS and YFSETQ. V was pared by 5 bases and J by 4 bases, with 14 bases between. The CDR3 here is CASRRIDSADTQYF. For the CDR3, the DNA is TGCGCCAGCAGGCGAATAGACAGCGCAGATACGCAGTATTTT.

This clonotype has a count of ten or more. The V gene is TRBV3-1, the J gene TRBJ2-3; D unclear. Trimming left V 1 base short and J 2 bases short, with 4 bases between. Germline loops: CDR1 LGHDT, CDR2 YNNKEL (reference sequence). CDR3 length equals 13 residues. This CDR3 is CASSQVNTDTQYF. In nucleotides, the CDR3 is TGTGCCAGCAGCCAAGTGAACACAGATACGCAGTATTTT.

The chain links TRBV10-3 to TRBJ2-7; a weak D match, TRBD1 (5 bases). The J call could be wrong; TRBJ2-1 is a better fit for the DNA end. CDR3 length: 17 residues. The V gene's germline CDR1 is ENHRY and CDR2 SYGVKD. In DNA, the CDR3 is TGTGCCATCAGCCGAATCAGGAAGGGGCCCGCGACCTACGAGCAGTTCTTC. Amino acids: CAISRIRKGPATYEQFF.

This clonotype was seen a handful of times. CDR3 nucleotides: TGCGCCAGCAGCCAAGTGAATATGGGACTCCTGAACACTGAAGCTTTCTTT. This encodes CASSQVNMGLLNTEAFF. The chain is built from TRBV4-1 and TRBJ1-1, with D tentatively TRBD1 (5 bases). Trimming shortened V by 1 base and J by 0 bases, and 15 bases separated the two germline ends. Per the germline V gene, CDR1 is MGHRA and CDR2 is YSYEKL. CDR3 size: 17 residues.

This chain links TRBV16 with TRBJ2-1; 7 bases agree with TRBD1. V lost 5 bases and J lost 0; bases outside the gene matches: 1. The CDR3 length is 14 residues. Germline-derived CDR1 and CDR2 are KGHSY and FQNENV. The CDR3 region is CASSRDSSYNEQFF. The CDR3 nucleotides read TGTGCCAGCAGCAGGGACAGCTCCTACAATGAGCAGTTCTTC.

This clonotype was observed a handful of times. The chain links TRBV2 to TRBJ1-6; the D is unclear. V was trimmed by 10 bases and J by 7 bases, leaving 20 bases between them. This CDR3 has 15 residues. In germline, CDR1 is SNHLY, CDR2 FYNNEI. The chain's CDR3 is CATDVRRSENSPLHF. In DNA, the CDR3 is TGTGCCACCGACGTTCGACGATCCGAGAATTCACCCCTCCACTTT.

In this sample, this clonotype turned up many times. The genes are TRBV2 and TRBJ2-2; D gene ambiguous. With 5 bases removed from V and 6 bases from J, the gap between germline ends came to 4 bases. This CDR3 region has 11 residues. The germline V gene encodes CDR1 SNHLY and CDR2 FYNNEI. The DNA of the CDR3 is TGTGCCAGCAGTCGTCCCGGGGAGCTGTTTTTT. Residues: CASSRPGELFF.

This clonotype was observed at least ten times. The V and J genes are TRBV2 and TRBJ2-7; 7 bases match TRBD1. Germline CDR1 SNHLY, CDR2 FYNNEI. J lost 4 bases, V lost 6 bases, and 6 bases had no gene match. This CDR3 comprises 13 residues. CDR3 sequence (DNA): TGTGCCAGCAGGGCATCGACAGGGTACGAGCAGTACTTC. Its protein product is CASRASTGYEQYF.

This clonotype was found a few times. V usage is TRBV5-6 and J usage is TRBJ1-1; D remains ambiguous. The CDR3 is 13 amino acids. CDR1 is SGHDT, CDR2 YYEEEE, per germline. The V and J ends lost 7 bases and 1 base respectively, with 11 bases between them. The CDR3 sequence is CASGEGGNTEAFF. The CDR3 DNA follows: TGTGCCAGCGGGGAGGGCGGGAACACTGAAGCTTTCTTT.